The entry below describes one T cell receptor (beta chain). Those enrolled in Seattle joined during active infection and were followed longitudinally afterward. In the original analysis: Using reference gene primer amplification, nucleated cell counts were estimated. Data came from immunoSEQ multiplex PCR; TCRdb stores just in-frame clones and leaves some out. The DNA was the basis for D and trimming; V, J and clone size are from that table. The sample yields approximately 300,000 clones, around 92% seen once. The sample is drawn from a study of blood T cell repertoires in COVID-19. Across the study: Sites across the United States, Italy and Spain contributed samples from acute and convalescent COVID-19. PBMCs, B-cell-depleted T cells, or T cells were the source of the cDNA or gDNA that made up the material.

Germline CDR1 is MGHRA and CDR2 is YSYEKL. The V and J ends lost 3 bases and 6 bases, in that order; junction bases with no gene match: 1. The CDR3 consists of 13 residues. The chain uses TRBV4-1 and TRBJ2-7, with 11 bases matching TRBD1. This clonotype was obtained from a woman between 25 and 40 years old with COVID-19, enrolled during active disease. The sample consisted of peripheral blood. CDR3 region: CASSQGQGGEQYV. The CDR3 coding sequence is TGCGCCAGCAGCCAGGGACAGGGGGGCGAGCAGTACGTC.